Each of the 5 T cell receptor beta chains below was sequenced from the same sample in a study of cytomegalovirus exposure and HLA in healthy donors. Use of 60 Vbeta and 13 Jbeta primers characterized the PCR. TCRdb keeps only in-frame clones here, not all; method: immunoSEQ multiplex PCR. The table records over 150,000 clones, 60% to 80% of them present only once. The specimen sequenced was PBMCs. The receptors shown here come from a male donor in good health and CMV-seronegative.

This clone was picked up a small number of times. V is TRBV5-4 and J is TRBJ2-1; D not resolved. The CDR3 is made up of 15 amino acids. Germline values: CDR1 SGHNT, CDR2 YYREEE (reference sequence). The germline V and J ends were trimmed by 1 base and 0 bases, with 8 bases remaining between them. In DNA form, the CDR3 reads TGTGCCAGCAGCTTGCGGCGCGGCTCCTACAATGAGCAGTTCTTC. Its translation: CASSLRRGSYNEQFF.

V gene TRBV5-4 combines with J gene TRBJ2-5, with a tentative D call TRBD2 (6 bases). Germline loops: CDR1 SGHNT, CDR2 YYREEE (reference sequence). Trimming took 0 bases from V and 2 from J, leaving 8 bases between them. This CDR3 has 14 amino acids. The DNA of the CDR3 is TGTGCCAGCAGCTTGGGGGCGGGGCAAGAGACCCAGTACTTC. It translates to CASSLGAGQETQYF.

This clone is a singleton in its sample. The rearrangement uses TRBV2 and TRBJ2-1; a possible D gene is TRBD1 (5 bases). The germline V and J ends were trimmed by 2 bases and 6 bases, with 17 bases remaining between them. The CDR3 extends over 16 amino acids. Per germline, CDR1 SNHLY and CDR2 FYNNEI. The CDR3 DNA reads TGTGCCAGCAGTGAACTCCCCTGGCAGGGTCTCAATGAGCAGTTCTTC. Protein sequence: CASSELPWQGLNEQFF.

V usage is TRBV6-5 and J usage is TRBJ2-7, with TRBD2 as a possible D gene (6 bases). Germline CDR1 MNHEY, CDR2 SVGAGI. The V gene lost 6 bases and the J gene lost 0 bases, with 15 bases spanning the gap. The CDR3 loop spans 15 amino acids. CDR3 sequence (DNA): TGTGCCAGCAGCTTCGGTGGGGGGTTCTCCTACGAGCAGTACTTC. It yields the protein CASSFGGGFSYEQYF.

The J gene is TRBJ2-7, the V gene TRBV7-8; 11 nucleotides line up with TRBD2. The CDR3 is 19 amino acids. Germline CDR1 and CDR2: SGHVS and FQNEAQ. V was pared by 1 base and J by 4 bases, with 15 bases of the junction left unmatched. The CDR3: CASSLGAGASGGQGYEQYF. In nucleotides, the CDR3 is TGTGCCAGCAGCTTAGGCGCTGGGGCTAGCGGGGGGCAAGGATACGAGCAGTACTTC.